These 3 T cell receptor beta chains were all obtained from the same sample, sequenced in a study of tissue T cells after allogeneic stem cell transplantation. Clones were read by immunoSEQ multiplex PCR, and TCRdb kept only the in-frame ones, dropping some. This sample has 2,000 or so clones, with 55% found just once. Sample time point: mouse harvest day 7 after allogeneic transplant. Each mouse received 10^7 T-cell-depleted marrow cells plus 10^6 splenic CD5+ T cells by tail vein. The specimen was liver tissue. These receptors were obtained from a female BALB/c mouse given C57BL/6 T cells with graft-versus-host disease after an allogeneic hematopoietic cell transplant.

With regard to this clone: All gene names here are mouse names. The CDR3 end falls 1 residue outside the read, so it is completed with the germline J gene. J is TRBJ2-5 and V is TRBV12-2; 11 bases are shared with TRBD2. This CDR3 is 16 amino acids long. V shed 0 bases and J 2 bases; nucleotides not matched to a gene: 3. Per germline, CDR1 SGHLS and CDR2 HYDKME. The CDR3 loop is CASSLGLGGGQDTQYF. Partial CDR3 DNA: TGTGCCAGCTCTCTCGGACTGGGGGGAGGCCAAGACACCCAGTAC.

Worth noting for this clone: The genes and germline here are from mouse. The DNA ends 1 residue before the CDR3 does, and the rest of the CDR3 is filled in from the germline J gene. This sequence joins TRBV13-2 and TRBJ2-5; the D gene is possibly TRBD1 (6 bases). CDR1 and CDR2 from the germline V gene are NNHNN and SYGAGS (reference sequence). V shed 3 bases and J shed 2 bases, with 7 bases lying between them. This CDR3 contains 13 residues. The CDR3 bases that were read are TGTGCCAGCGGTGGAGGGGGCCAAGACACCCAGTAC. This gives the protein CASGGGGQDTQY. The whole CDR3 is CASGGGGQDTQYF.

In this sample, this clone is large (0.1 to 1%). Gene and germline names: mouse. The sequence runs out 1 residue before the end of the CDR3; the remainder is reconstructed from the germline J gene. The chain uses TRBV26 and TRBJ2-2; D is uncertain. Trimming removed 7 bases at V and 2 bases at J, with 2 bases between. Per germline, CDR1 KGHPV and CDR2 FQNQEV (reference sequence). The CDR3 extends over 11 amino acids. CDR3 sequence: CASTNTGQLYF. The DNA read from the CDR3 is TGTGCCAGCACCAACACCGGGCAGCTCTAC.